This entry concerns a single TCR beta chain. Its antigen is still unknown. This entry is derived from a study of beta chain features in type 1 diabetes. Study-wide findings and caveats: Within each of all four CD4+ subsets, Type 1 diabetes patients had TCRB CDR3s that were moderately but significantly shorter. Insertions were fewer and deletions more numerous at VDJ junctions in type 1 diabetes patients. It was not settled here whether HLA type affects TCRB rearrangement.

As every portion of the isolated RNA was reverse transcribed, the sequencing read expressed TCRB transcripts. Measured with immunoSEQ multiplex PCR; TCRdb has only the in-frame clones, and not every one. Of 150,000 to 190,000 clones listed, about a tenth were seen once; the top ten hold more than 0.45%. This CDR3 is 15 amino acids long. Germline CDR1 and CDR2: SEHNR and FQNEAQ (reference sequence). Trimming left V 4 bases short and J 5 bases short, with 17 bases between. The sample comprised central memory CD4+ T cells from blood. The V and J genes are TRBV7-9 and TRBJ2-5; maybe TRBD2 (6 bases). The receptor's source is a man in his thirties or forties with type 1 diabetes. CDR3 region: CASSSTYGGGETQYF. The CDR3 DNA reads as TGTGCCAGCAGCTCGACATATGGCGGAGGGGAGACCCAGTACTTC.